A selection of T cell receptor beta chains follows, all from one sample in a study of T-cell memory formation after mild COVID-19. TCRdb re-analysed the 5' RACE reads in MiXCR, keeping a single row per CDR3 protein. The sample contains just over 400,000 distinct CDR3 sequences, about a quarter of which appear only once. The sample comprised PBMCs or a T cell subset sorted from them (not recorded which). These receptor sequences come from an adult woman who had mild COVID-19 (a few samples of this study predate the infection). Cell type and time point are not known. Both conserved end residues are trimmed from each CDR3. The order of the fields is V gene, J gene, D gene, CDR3 protein. The D gene is left open where the match is weak.

TRBV20-1	TRBJ2-1	TRBD2	SARRLSGLADYNEQF
TRBV9	TRBJ2-2	TRBD2	ASRLADGAGELF
TRBV6-2/TRBV6-3	TRBJ2-7	NA	ASSYSGGISYEQY
TRBV7-2	TRBJ1-4	NA	ASSRTPSRGGAATNEKLF
TRBV3-1	TRBJ2-7	NA	ASSTEDSYEQY
TRBV5-6	TRBJ2-1	TRBD1	ASSIGQGASDEQF
TRBV4-3	TRBJ1-5	NA	ASSQDGGLDQPQH
TRBV7-9	TRBJ2-5	TRBD1	ASSLGRQGSRQETQY
TRBV7-9	TRBJ2-5	TRBD1	ASGGTGAAPEETQY
TRBV7-2	TRBJ2-3	NA	ASSRLTDTQY